What follows describes a single T cell receptor (beta chain). There are a few counts of this clonotype. There is no known antigen for this receptor. Per-nucleotide qualities are absent, and no much larger clonotype sits a single base away. Receptor libraries were prepared by PCR. Reads for this sample came from an Illumina HiSeq 2500. TCR libraries were prepared with molecular barcoding, using unique molecular identifiers to normalize TCRbeta repertoire quantification. TCRdb trimmed public reads at Q25 via fastp, called clones via MiXCR and kept in-frame beta chains. CDR3 protein duplicates are merged, each entry listing the most common genes and DNA. In this sample the table shows some 240,000 distinct CDR3 sequences, 9% to 10% of which occur a single time. The leading ten clones occupy approximately 5% of the sample. The data are from a study of T-cell reconstitution after alpha-beta-depleted transplantation in children listed by TCRdb under 2016. Turning to the overall study: Using TCR repertoire profiling, the study quantitatively followed how T-cell immune reconstitution unfolded in children after TCRalphabeta/CD19-depleted allogeneic hematopoietic cell transplantation.

From a lookup of the germline V gene, CDR1 and CDR2 are MDHEN and SYDVKM. The germline ends are 14 bases apart after V is trimmed by 3 bases and J by 8 bases. The CDR3, cysteine through phenylalanine, is 15 amino acids long. CDR3 DNA is the only sequence kept; it has 45 bases, read in frame from the first base. The sequence links TRBV28 to TRBJ1-6; D gene: possibly TRBD1, on 5 matching bases. This clonotype was obtained from a human donor who donated a stem cell graft to a child with SCID. The sequencing here drew on PBMCs from the stem cell graft donor, taken from the stem cell graft. At the DNA level, the sequence is TGTGCCAGCAGTTTGTCGGCAGGGTCCGATTCACCCCTCCACTTT. The translation is CASSLSAGSDSPLHF.